This entry is about one TCR beta chain. This sample stems from a study of memory CD4+ T cells and cytomegalovirus serostatus. Clones were read by immunoSEQ multiplex PCR, and TCRdb kept only the in-frame ones, dropping some. In the table there are around 41,000 clones, 76% of which are singletons. The sort gate was single viable CD3+CD4+CD8-CD45RO+ cells for memory CD4+ T cells. CD4+ T cells were isolated by positive magnetic selection. The TCR was taken from an adult in good health and CMV-seronegative. Sequenced sample: memory CD4+ T cells from blood.

DNA of the CDR3: TGTGCCTTTTGGGACCCTAACTATGGCTACACCTTC. This translates into CAFWDPNYGYTF. J is TRBJ1-2 and V is TRBV30, with D possibly being TRBD1 (5 bases). This CDR3 has 12 amino acids. From germline, CDR1 is GTSNPN and CDR2 SVGIG (reference sequence). Trimming pared 7 bases from V and 0 bases from J, leaving 9 bases between.